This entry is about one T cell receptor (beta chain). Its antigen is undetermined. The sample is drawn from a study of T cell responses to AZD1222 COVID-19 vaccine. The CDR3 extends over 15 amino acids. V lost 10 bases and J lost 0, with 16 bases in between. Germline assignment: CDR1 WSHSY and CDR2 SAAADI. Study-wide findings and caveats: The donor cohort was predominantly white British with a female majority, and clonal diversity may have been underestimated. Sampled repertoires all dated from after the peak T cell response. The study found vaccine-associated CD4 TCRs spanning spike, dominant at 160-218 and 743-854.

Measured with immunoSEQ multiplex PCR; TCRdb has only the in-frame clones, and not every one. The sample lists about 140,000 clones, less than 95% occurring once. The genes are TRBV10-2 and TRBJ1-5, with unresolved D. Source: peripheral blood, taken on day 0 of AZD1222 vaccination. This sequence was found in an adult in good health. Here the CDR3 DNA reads TGCGCCACTTCTGCGGAGGACTTTAGCAATCAGCCCCAGCATTTT. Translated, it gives CATSAEDFSNQPQHF.